The source of this T cell receptor beta chain is a study of blood T cell repertoires in COVID-19. Study background: Some COVID-19 samples were acute and others convalescent; all came from the United States, Italy and Spain.

There are 16 residues in the CDR3. Germline V gene sequence: CDR1 SGHTA, CDR2 FQGNSA. Trimming stripped 5 bases from V and 0 bases from J, with 11 bases between. Original handling: It was from reference gene primer amplification that nucleated cell counts were estimated. Generated by immunoSEQ multiplex PCR, the TCRdb table keeps only in-frame clones and is missing some. V, J and clone size were drawn from that table, and D and trimming were deduced from the DNA. The sample shows about 80,000 clones, 78% of them seen only once. The material sequenced was peripheral blood. V is TRBV7-2 and J is TRBJ1-6; possible D gene TRBD1, 6 bases. This receptor was taken from a human donor in a cohort sampled during active COVID-19. Here the CDR3 reads CASSEGHSSYNSPLHF. CDR3 nucleotides: TGTGCCAGCAGCGAGGGACACAGCTCCTATAATTCACCCCTCCACTTT.